Listed here are 7 T cell receptor beta chains from one sample, sequenced in a study of cytomegalovirus exposure and HLA in healthy donors. Use of 60 Vbeta and 13 Jbeta primers characterized the PCR. The repertoire was sequenced with immunoSEQ multiplex PCR; TCRdb's copy has only in-frame clones and lacks some. The table has about 70,000 clones, 86% seen once. Material for sequencing was PBMCs. These receptors originate from a young woman in good health and CMV-seronegative.

This chain joins TRBV4-1 and TRBJ2-3; TRBD2 agrees at 8 bases. Germline lookup yields CDR1 MGHRA and CDR2 YSYEKL. The CDR3 has 17 residues. V lost 3 bases, J lost 3 bases, and 11 bases stayed unmatched. The CDR3 region is CASSHPAGTRVTDTQYF. CDR3 DNA sequence: TGCGCCAGCAGCCACCCTGCCGGGACTAGAGTAACAGATACGCAGTATTTT.

This clone has a handful of counts. This CDR3 is also generated by other DNA sequences in the sample. The chain combines TRBV6-5 with TRBJ1-5; 7 bases map to TRBD1. Losses at the gene ends were 6 bases for V and 1 base for J; bases not matched to a gene: 0. CDR1 and CDR2 (germline): MNHEY, SVGAGI. The CDR3 totals 13 residues. In nucleotides, the CDR3 is TGTGCCAGCAGCAGGGGGAGCAATCAGCCCCAGCATTTT. It translates to CASSRGSNQPQHF.

The V and J genes are TRBV7-2 and TRBJ1-2; tentative D call: TRBD1 (5 bases). CDR1 is SGHTA and CDR2 is FQGNSA in the germline V gene. Trimming cost V 3 bases and J 1 base, with 6 bases left between them. The CDR3 is made up of 13 amino acids. CDR3 region: CASSFQGNYGYTF. The CDR3 DNA is TGTGCCAGCAGCTTCCAGGGTAACTATGGCTACACCTTC.

The chain combines TRBV2 with TRBJ1-4, with a weak D call TRBD1 (6 bases). Germline V gives CDR1 SNHLY, CDR2 FYNNEI. The CDR3 runs 15 residues. Between the trimmed V and J ends, which lost 7 bases and 7 bases, there was a span of 19 bases. The CDR3 protein is CASTSERGQTEKLFF. DNA of the CDR3: TGTGCCAGCACCAGCGAGCGGGGACAAACTGAAAAACTGTTTTTT.

The gene calls are TRBV29-1 and TRBJ2-3; D might be TRBD1 (5 bases). The germline V gene encodes CDR1 SQVTM and CDR2 ANQGSEA. The ends were cut back, 0 bases at V and 2 bases at J, with 12 bases in the middle. CDR3 length equals 15 residues. The CDR3: CSVEDAGSYTDTQYF. The CDR3 bases are TGCAGCGTTGAAGACGCAGGGTCCTACACAGATACGCAGTATTTT.

The gene calls are TRBV11-3 and TRBJ2-7, with 10 bases matching TRBD1. The CDR3 is 15 residues long. V was pared by 5 bases and J by 5 bases, with 9 bases of the junction left unmatched. CDR1 and CDR2 (germline): SGHNT, YENEEA. The CDR3: CASSEGQGYSNEQYF. CDR3 DNA: TGTGCCAGCAGCGAGGGACAGGGGTACAGTAACGAGCAGTACTTC.

The V call is TRBV29-1, the J call TRBJ2-1; 8 nucleotides agree with TRBD2. The CDR3 totals 14 residues. CDR1 is SQVTM, CDR2 ANQGSEA, per germline. Losses at the gene ends were 2 bases for V and 2 bases for J; bases not matched to a gene: 2. The CDR3 protein is CSVELREAYNEQFF. Here the CDR3 DNA reads TGCAGCGTTGAATTGCGGGAGGCCTACAATGAGCAGTTCTTC.